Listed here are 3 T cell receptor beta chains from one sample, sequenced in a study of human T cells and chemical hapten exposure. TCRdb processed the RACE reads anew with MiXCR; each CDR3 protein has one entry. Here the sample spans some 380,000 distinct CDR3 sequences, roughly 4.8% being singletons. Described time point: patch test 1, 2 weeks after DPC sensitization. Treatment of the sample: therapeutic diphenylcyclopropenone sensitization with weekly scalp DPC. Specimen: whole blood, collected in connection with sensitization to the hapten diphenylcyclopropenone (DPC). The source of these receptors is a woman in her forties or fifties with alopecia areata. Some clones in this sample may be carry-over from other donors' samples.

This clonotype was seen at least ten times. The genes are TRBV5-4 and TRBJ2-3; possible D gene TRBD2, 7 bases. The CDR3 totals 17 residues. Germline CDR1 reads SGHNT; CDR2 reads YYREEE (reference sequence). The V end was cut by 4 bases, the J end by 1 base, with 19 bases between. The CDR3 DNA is TGTGCCAGCAGCGCGAAGGGGAGGGGGGCCGGCACAGATACGCAGTATTTT. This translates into CASSAKGRGAGTDTQYF.

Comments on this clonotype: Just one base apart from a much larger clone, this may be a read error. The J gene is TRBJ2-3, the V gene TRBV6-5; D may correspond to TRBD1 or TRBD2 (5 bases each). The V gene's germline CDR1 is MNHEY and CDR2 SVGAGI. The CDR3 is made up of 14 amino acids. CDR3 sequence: CASSHTGGTGTQYF. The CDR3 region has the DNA TGTGCCAGCAGTCATACAGGAGGCACAGGTACGCAGTATTTT.

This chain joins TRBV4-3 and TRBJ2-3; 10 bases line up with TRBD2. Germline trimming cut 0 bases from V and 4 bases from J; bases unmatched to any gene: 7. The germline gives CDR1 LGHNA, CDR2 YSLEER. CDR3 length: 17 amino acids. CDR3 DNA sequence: TGCGCCAGCAGCCAAGATCGTGCTAGCGGGAGCGCAGATACGCAGTATTTT. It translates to CASSQDRASGSADTQYF.